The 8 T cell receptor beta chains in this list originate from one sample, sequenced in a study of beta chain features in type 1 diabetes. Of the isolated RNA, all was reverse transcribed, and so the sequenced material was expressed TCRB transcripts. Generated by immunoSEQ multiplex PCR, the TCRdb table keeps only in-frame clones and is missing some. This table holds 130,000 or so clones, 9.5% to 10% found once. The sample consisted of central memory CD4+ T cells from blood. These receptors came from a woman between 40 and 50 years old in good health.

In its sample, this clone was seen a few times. CDR3 nucleotides: TGTGCCAGTAGCGCCCCAAAACAGGGGGCTTTGGGGGAGACCCAGTACTTC. The encoded protein is CASSAPKQGALGETQYF. The rearrangement uses TRBV19 and TRBJ2-5; 9 bases agree with TRBD1. The CDR3 has 17 amino acids. CDR1 is LNHDA, CDR2 SQIVND, per germline (reference sequence). Losses at the gene ends were 6 bases for V and 5 bases for J; bases not matched to a gene: 16.

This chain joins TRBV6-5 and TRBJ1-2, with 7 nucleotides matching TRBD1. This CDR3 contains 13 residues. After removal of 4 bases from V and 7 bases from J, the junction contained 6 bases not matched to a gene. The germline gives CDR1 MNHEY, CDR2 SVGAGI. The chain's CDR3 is CASSSTGVGGYTF. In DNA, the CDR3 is TGTGCCAGCAGTTCTACAGGGGTTGGTGGCTACACCTTC.

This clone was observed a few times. The CDR3 sequence is CASNRLGASGGPSTDTQYF. CDR3 nucleotide sequence: TGTGCCAGCAACCGCCTGGGAGCTAGCGGGGGGCCTAGCACAGATACGCAGTATTTT. The rearrangement uses TRBV4-2 and TRBJ2-3; 11 bases align to TRBD2. The CDR3 has 19 residues. J gave up 0 bases and V 7 bases, and 15 bases lay outside the gene matches. Germline CDR1 reads LGHNA; CDR2 reads YNFKEQ.

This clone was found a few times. CDR3 in amino acids: CASSSAGPGLSVYGYTF. Here the CDR3 DNA reads TGCGCCAGCAGCTCGGCCGGTCCGGGACTGAGCGTCTATGGCTACACCTTC. The V call is TRBV5-1, the J call TRBJ1-2; TRBD1 is a possible D gene (5 bases). This CDR3 is built from 17 residues. The germline gives CDR1 SGHRS, CDR2 YFSETQ. V lost 3 bases and J 4 bases, leaving 22 bases between the germline ends.

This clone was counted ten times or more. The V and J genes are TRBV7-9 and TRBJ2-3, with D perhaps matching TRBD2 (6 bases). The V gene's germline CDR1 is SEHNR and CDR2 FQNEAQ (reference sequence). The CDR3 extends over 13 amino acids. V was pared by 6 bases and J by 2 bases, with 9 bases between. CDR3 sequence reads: CASSWDSTDTQYF. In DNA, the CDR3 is TGTGCCAGCAGTTGGGACTCCACAGATACGCAGTATTTT.

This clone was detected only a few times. For the CDR3, the DNA is TGTGCCAGCTCACCGGGGACAGGCACCAATCAGCCCCAGCATTTT. It codes for CASSPGTGTNQPQHF. The gene calls are TRBV18 and TRBJ1-5; 8 positions agree with TRBD1. CDR3 length equals 15 residues. In germline, CDR1 is KGHSH, CDR2 LQKENI. The junction had 4 bases not matched to a gene; V was cut back by 3 bases and J by 3 bases. Drawing the rest from reference TRBV18 and TRBJ1-5, the complete variable domain is NAGVMQNPRHLVRRRGQEARLRCSPMKGHSHVYWYRQLPEEGLKFMVYLQKENIIDESGMPKERFSAEFPKEGPSILRIQQVVRGDSAAYFCASSPGTGTNQPQHFGDGTRLSIL.

The CDR3 here is CASSSAGAGGELFF. The CDR3 nucleotides are TGCGCCAGCAGTTCGGCGGGCGCCGGCGGGGAGCTGTTTTTT. The chain links TRBV5-1 to TRBJ2-2, with a weak D call TRBD2 (5 bases). Trimming removed 5 bases at V and 7 bases at J, with 15 bases between. This CDR3 comprises 14 residues. The germline gives CDR1 SGHRS, CDR2 YFSETQ.

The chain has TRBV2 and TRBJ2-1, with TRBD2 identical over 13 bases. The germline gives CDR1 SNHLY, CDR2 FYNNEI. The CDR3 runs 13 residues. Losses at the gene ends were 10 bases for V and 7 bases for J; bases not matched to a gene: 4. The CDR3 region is CATSLAGGNEQFF. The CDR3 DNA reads TGTGCCACCTCACTAGCGGGGGGGAATGAGCAGTTCTTC. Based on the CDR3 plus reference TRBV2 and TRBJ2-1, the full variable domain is EPEVTQTPSHQVTQMGQEVILRCVPISNHLYFYWYRQILGQKVEFLVSFYNNEISEKSEIFDDQFSVERPDGSNFTLKIRSTKLEDSAMYFCATSLAGGNEQFFGPGTRLTVL.